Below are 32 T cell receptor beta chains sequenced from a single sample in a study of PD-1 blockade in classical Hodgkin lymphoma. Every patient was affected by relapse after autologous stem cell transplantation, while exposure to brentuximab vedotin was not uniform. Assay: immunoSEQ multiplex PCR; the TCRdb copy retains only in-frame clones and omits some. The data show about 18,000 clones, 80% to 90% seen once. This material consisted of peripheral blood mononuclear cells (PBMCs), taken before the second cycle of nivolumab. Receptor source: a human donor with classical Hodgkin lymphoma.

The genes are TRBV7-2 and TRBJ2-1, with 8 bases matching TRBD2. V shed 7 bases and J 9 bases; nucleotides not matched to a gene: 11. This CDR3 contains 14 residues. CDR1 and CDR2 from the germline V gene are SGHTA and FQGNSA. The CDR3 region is CASTQRGGAGEQFF. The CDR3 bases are TGTGCCAGCACCCAACGGGGGGGGGCCGGTGAGCAGTTCTTC.

The chain's CDR3 is CASRKPSGGIEQYF. For the CDR3, the DNA is TGTGCCAGCAGGAAACCTAGCGGGGGCATCGAGCAGTACTTC. J is TRBJ2-7 and V is TRBV6-5, with TRBD2 matching over 10 bases. V was pared by 6 bases and J by 6 bases, with 8 bases of the junction left unmatched. Germline loops: CDR1 MNHEY, CDR2 SVGAGI. The CDR3 is 14 amino acids.

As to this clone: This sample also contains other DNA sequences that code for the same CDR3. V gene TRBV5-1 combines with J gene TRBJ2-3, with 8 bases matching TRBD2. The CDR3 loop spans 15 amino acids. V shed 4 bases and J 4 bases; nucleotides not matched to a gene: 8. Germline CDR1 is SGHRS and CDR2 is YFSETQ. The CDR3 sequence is CASSPSGGAADTQYF. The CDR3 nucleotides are TGCGCCAGCAGCCCGAGCGGGGGAGCGGCAGATACGCAGTATTTT.

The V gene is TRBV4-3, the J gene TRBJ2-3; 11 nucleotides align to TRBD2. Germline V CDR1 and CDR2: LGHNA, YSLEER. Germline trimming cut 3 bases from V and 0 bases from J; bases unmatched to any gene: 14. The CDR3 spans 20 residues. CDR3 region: CASSQAPRIAGGQSTDTQYF. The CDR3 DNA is TGCGCCAGCAGCCAGGCCCCCCGGATAGCGGGGGGGCAGAGCACAGATACGCAGTATTTT.

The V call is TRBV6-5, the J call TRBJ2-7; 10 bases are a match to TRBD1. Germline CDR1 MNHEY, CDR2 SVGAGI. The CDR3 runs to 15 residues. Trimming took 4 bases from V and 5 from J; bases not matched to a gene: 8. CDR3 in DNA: TGTGCCAGCAGTTTGACAGGGGGCGCTTTCCACGAGCAGTACTTC. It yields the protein CASSLTGGAFHEQYF.

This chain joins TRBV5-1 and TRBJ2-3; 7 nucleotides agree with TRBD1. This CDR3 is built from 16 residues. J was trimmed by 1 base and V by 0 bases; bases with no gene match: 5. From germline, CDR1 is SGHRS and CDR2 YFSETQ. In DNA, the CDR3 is TGCGCCAGCAGCTTGGACGGGGACAGTGGCACAGATACGCAGTATTTT. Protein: CASSLDGDSGTDTQYF.

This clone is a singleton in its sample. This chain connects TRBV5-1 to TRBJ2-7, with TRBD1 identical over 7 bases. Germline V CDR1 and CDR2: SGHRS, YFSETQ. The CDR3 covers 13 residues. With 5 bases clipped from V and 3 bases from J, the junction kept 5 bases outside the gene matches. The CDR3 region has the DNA TGCGCCAGCAGTGGACAGGCCAACTACGAGCAGTACTTC. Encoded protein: CASSGQANYEQYF.

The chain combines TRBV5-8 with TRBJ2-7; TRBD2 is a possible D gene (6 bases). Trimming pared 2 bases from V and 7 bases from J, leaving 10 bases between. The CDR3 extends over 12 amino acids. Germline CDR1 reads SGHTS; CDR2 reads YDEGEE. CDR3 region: CASSFYGGEQYF. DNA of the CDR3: TGTGCCAGCAGCTTCTATGGGGGGGAGCAGTACTTC.

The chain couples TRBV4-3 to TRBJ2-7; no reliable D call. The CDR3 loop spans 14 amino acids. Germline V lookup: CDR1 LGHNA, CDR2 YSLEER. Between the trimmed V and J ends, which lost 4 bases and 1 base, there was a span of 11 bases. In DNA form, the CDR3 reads TGCGCCAGCAGCCCGGATGTGGGGTCCTACGAGCAGTACTTC. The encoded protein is CASSPDVGSYEQYF.

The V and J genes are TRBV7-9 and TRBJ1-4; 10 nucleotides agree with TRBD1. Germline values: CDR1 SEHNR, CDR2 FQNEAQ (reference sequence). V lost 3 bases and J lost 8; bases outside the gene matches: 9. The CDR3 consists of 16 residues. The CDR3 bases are TGTGCCAGCAGCTTCCCGCGGACAGGGGGTGGAGAAAAACTGTTTTTT. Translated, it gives CASSFPRTGGGEKLFF. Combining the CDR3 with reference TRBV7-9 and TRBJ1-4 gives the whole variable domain DTGVSQNPRHKITKRGQNVTFRCDPISEHNRLYWYRQTLGQGPEFLTYFQNEAQLEKSRLLSDRFSAERPKGSFSTLEIQRTEQGDSAMYLCASSFPRTGGGEKLFFGSGTQLSVL.

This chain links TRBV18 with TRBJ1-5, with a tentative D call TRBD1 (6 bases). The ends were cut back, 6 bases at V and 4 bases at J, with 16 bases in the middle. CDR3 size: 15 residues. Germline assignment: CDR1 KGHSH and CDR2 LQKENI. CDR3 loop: CASSKGGTGNQPQHF. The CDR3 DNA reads TGTGCCAGCTCTAAGGGGGGTACGGGAAATCAGCCCCAGCATTTT.

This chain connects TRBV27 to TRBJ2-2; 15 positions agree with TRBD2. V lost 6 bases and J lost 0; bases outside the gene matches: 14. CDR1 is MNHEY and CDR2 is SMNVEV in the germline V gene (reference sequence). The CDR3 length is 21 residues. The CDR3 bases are TGTGCCAGCAGACGAACCTATCGGACTAGCGGGGGGGCGTCGAACACCGGGGAGCTGTTTTTT. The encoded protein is CASRRTYRTSGGASNTGELFF.

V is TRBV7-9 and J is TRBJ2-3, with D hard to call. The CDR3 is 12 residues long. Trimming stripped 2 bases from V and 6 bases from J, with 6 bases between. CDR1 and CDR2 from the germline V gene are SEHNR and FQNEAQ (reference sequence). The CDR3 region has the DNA TGTGCCAGCAGCTTATTGGGGGATACGCAGTATTTT. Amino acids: CASSLLGDTQYF.

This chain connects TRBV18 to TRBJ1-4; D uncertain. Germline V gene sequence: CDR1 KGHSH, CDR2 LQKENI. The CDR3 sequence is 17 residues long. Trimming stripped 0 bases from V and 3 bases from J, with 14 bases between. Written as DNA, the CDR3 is TGTGCCAGCTCACCACCAGGAGGGAGACGGGCTAATGAAAAACTGTTTTTT. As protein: CASSPPGGRRANEKLFF.

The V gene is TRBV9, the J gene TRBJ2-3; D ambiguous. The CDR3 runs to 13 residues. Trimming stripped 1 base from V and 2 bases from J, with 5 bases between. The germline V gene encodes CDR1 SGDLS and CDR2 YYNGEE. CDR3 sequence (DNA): TGTGCCAGCAGCGTACTTCTCACAGATACGCAGTATTTT. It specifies CASSVLLTDTQYF.

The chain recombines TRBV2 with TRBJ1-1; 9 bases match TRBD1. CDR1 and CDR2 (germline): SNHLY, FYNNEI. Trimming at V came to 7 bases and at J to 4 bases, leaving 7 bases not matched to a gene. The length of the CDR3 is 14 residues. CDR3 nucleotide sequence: TGTGCCAGCACCCTACAGGGGGCGAGCACTGAAGCTTTCTTT. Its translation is CASTLQGASTEAFF.

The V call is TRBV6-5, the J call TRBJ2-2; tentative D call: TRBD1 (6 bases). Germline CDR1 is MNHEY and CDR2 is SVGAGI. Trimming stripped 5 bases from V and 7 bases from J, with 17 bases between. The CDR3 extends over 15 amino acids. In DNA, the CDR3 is TGTGCCAGCAGTCTCGCCCCTCAGGGGTACGGGGAGCTGTTTTTT. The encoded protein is CASSLAPQGYGELFF.

CDR3 DNA: TGTGCCAGCAGTGAACTAGCAGGGGCAGATACGCAGTATTTT. Translated, it gives CASSELAGADTQYF. The chain joins TRBV6-1 to TRBJ2-3; D perhaps matches TRBD1 (6 bases). The CDR3 is 14 residues long. Germline-derived CDR1 and CDR2 are MNHNS and SASEGT. With 2 bases removed from V and 4 bases from J, the gap between germline ends came to 10 bases.

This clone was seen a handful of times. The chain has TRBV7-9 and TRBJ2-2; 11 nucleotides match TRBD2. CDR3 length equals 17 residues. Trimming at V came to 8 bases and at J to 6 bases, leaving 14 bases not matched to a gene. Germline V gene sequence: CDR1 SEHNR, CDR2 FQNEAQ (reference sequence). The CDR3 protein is CASLSSGGMISAGELFF. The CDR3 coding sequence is TGTGCCAGCCTGTCTAGCGGGGGGATGATTAGCGCCGGGGAGCTGTTTTTT. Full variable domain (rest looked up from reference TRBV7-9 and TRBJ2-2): DTGVSQNPRHKITKRGQNVTFRCDPISEHNRLYWYRQTLGQGPEFLTYFQNEAQLEKSRLLSDRFSAERPKGSFSTLEIQRTEQGDSAMYLCASLSSGGMISAGELFFGEGSRLTVL.

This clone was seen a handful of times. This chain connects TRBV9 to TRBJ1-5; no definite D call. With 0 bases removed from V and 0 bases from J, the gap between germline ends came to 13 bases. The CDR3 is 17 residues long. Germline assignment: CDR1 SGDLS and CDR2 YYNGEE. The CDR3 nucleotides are TGTGCCAGCAGCGTAGCTCGATCCAAGTATAGCAATCAGCCCCAGCATTTT. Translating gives CASSVARSKYSNQPQHF. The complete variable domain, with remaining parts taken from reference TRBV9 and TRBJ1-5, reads DSGVTQTPKHLITATGQRVTLRCSPRSGDLSVYWYQQSLDQGLQFLIQYYNGEERAKGNILERFSAQQFPDLHSELNLSSLELGDSALYFCASSVARSKYSNQPQHFGDGTRLSIL.

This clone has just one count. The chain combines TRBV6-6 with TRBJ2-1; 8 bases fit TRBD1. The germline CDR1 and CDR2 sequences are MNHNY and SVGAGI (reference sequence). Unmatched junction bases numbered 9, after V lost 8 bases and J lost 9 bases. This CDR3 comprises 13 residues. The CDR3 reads CASHSGQGTEQFF. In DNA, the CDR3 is TGTGCCAGCCACTCCGGACAGGGTACTGAGCAGTTCTTC.

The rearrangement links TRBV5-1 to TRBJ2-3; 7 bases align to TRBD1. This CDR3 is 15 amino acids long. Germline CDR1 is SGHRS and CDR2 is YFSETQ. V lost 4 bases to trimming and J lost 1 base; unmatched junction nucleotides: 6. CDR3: CASSTQGLGTDTQYF. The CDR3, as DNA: TGCGCCAGCAGCACACAGGGGTTGGGCACAGATACGCAGTATTTT.

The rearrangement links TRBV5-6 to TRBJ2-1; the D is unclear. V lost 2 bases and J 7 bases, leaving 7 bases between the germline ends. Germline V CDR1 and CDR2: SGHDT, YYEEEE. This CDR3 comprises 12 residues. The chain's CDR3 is CASSFGPNEQFF. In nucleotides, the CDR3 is TGTGCCAGCAGCTTTGGGCCGAATGAGCAGTTCTTC.

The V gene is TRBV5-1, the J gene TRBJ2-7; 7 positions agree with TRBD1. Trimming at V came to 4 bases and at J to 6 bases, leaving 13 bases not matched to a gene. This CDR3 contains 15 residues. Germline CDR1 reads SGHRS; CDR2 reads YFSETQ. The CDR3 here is CASSLEGGSGVEQYF. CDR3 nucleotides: TGCGCCAGCAGCCTAGAAGGGGGCAGTGGGGTCGAGCAGTACTTC.

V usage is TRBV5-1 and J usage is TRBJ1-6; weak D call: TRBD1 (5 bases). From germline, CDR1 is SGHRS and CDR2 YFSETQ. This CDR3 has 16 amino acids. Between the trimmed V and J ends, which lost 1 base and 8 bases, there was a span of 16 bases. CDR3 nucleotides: TGCGCCAGCAGCTTGACTGGGGCCCCGGGCGATTCACCCCTCCACTTT. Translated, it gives CASSLTGAPGDSPLHF.

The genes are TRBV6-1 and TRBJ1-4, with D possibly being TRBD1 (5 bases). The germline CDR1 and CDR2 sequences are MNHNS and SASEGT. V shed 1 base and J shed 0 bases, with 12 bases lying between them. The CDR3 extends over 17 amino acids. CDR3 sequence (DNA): TGTGCCAGCAGTGAAGGGGGGGGGTGGTCAACTAATGAAAAACTGTTTTTT. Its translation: CASSEGGGWSTNEKLFF.

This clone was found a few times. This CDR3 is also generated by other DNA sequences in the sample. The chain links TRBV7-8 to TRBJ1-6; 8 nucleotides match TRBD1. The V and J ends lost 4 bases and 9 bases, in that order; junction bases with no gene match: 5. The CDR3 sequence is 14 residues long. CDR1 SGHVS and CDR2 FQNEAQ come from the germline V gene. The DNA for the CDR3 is TGTGCCAGCAGCTCAGGACAGGGCTCTTCACCCCTCCACTTT. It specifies CASSSGQGSSPLHF.

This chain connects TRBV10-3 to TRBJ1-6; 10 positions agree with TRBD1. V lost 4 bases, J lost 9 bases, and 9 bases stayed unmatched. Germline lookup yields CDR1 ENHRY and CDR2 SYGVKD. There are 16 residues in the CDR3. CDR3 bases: TGTGCCATCAGTGTTGGGACAGGGGATACTGGTTCACCCCTCCACTTT. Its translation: CAISVGTGDTGSPLHF.

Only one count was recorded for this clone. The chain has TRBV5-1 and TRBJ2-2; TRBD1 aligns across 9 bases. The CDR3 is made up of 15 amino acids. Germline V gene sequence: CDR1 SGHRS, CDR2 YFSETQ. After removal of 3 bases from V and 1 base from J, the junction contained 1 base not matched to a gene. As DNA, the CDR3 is TGCGCCAGCAGCTGGGGACAGGGGAACACCGGGGAGCTGTTTTTT. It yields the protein CASSWGQGNTGELFF.

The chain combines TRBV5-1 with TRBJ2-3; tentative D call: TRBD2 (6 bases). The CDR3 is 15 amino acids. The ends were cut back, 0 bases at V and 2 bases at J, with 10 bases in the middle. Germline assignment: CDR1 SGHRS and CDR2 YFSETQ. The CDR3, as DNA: TGCGCCAGCAGCTTGGTCGGGGGAGCCACAGATACGCAGTATTTT. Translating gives CASSLVGGATDTQYF.

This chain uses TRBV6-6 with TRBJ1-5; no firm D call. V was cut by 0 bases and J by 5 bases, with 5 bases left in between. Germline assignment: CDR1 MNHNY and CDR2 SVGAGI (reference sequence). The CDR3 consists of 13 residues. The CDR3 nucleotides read TGTGCCAGCAGTTACTCGGAATATCAGCCCCAGCATTTT. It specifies CASSYSEYQPQHF.

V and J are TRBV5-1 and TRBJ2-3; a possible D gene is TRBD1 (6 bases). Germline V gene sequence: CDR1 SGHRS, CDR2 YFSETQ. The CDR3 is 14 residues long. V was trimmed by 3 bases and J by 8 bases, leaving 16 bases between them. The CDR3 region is CASSSSGQHFTQYF. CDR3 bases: TGCGCCAGCAGCTCCTCCGGACAGCACTTTACGCAGTATTTT. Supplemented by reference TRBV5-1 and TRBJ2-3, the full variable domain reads KAGVTQTPRYLIKTRGQQVTLSCSPISGHRSVSWYQQTPGQGLQFLFEYFSETQRNKGNFPGRFSGRQFSNSRSEMNVSTLELGDSALYLCASSSSGQHFTQYFGPGTRLTVL.